The 4 T cell receptor beta chains reported below all come from one sample, sequenced in a study of shared clonotypes between healthy human individuals. The repertoire was sequenced with immunoSEQ multiplex PCR; TCRdb's copy has only in-frame clones and lacks some. Of some 900,000 clones listed, over 60% are singletons. The sample was memory CD4+ T cells sorted from blood. Stated subset: CD45RA-negative fraction. The receptor set was obtained from a man aged 18 to 30 in good health.

V is TRBV4-1 and J is TRBJ2-1; 12 positions match TRBD2. Losses at the gene ends were 6 bases for V and 7 bases for J; bases not matched to a gene: 16. The CDR3 is 18 residues long. Germline CDR1 reads MGHRA; CDR2 reads YSYEKL. CDR3 coding DNA: TGCGCCAGCAGGACCCTAGCGGGGGGGCCTGGGTCAATAAATGAGCAGTTCTTC. The encoded protein is CASRTLAGGPGSINEQFF.

This chain uses TRBV5-1 with TRBJ2-3, with D possibly being TRBD2 (6 bases). Trimming shortened V by 1 base and J by 3 bases, and 15 bases separated the two germline ends. CDR1 and CDR2 from the germline V gene are SGHRS and YFSETQ. The CDR3 spans 16 residues. Written as DNA, the CDR3 is TGCGCCAGCAGCTTGTCTGGTCGGGGGTCAACAGATACGCAGTATTTT. The encoded protein is CASSLSGRGSTDTQYF.

The chain combines TRBV6-1 with TRBJ2-2; 7 positions agree with TRBD2. This CDR3 has 15 amino acids. Germline V gene lookup returns CDR1 MNHNS and CDR2 SASEGT. The trim removed 6 bases at V and 2 bases at J, leaving 6 bases unmatched. CDR3 protein: CASRASGPNTGELFF. CDR3 nucleotides: TGTGCCAGCAGGGCTAGCGGACCTAACACCGGGGAGCTGTTTTTT.

The rearrangement uses TRBV7-2 and TRBJ1-5; TRBD1 might be the D (5 bases). Germline assignment: CDR1 SGHTA and CDR2 FQGNSA. The CDR3 is 15 residues long. V was clipped by 1 base and J by 4 bases, with 11 bases between them. The CDR3 loop is CASSLDQGPNQPQHF. Written as DNA, the CDR3 is TGTGCCAGCAGCTTAGACCAGGGCCCTAATCAGCCCCAGCATTTT.